This T cell receptor (beta chain) was documented in a study of T cells after yellow fever vaccination. TCR cDNA was made by 5'RACE template switching, adding a universal primer site and UMIs. TCRdb re-analysed the 5' RACE reads in MiXCR, keeping a single row per CDR3 protein. The table includes hundreds of thousands of distinct CDR3 sequences, 4.1% detected once. The sample holds a few counts of this clonotype. Germline CDR1 and CDR2: SGHTA and FQGNSA. This CDR3 region has 13 residues. V lost 4 bases to trimming and J lost 4 bases, with 8 bases between them. The chain links TRBV7-2 to TRBJ2-1; D remains unclear. Sequenced material: PBMCs, taken 5 days after the yellow fever booster vaccination. The receptor was derived from a man between 18 and 35 years old who received the YFV17D yellow fever vaccine. In nucleotides, the CDR3 is TGTGCCAGCAGCTACTCGTTTTACAATGAGCAGTTCTTC. It codes for CASSYSFYNEQFF.